This entry lists 23 T cell receptor beta chains sequenced from one sample in a study of prognosis after radiotherapy for stage I lung cancer. Two-round multiplex PCR, the amplification method, yielded TCR beta CDR3 from genomic DNA. Primers were specific to each TRBV and TRBJ gene in first-round PCR. One entry per CDR3 protein results from TCRdb running MiXCR on the multiplex PCR reads. The sample records around 26,000 distinct CDR3 sequences, 40% being singletons. Sequences were derived from PBMCs, sampled before or after stereotactic body radiation therapy (not recorded which). These receptors originate from a donor aged 50 or older with non-small cell lung cancer.

CDR3 nucleotide sequence: TGCGCCAGCAGCCGACTACTAGCGGGAGCTGCAGCTAGCACAGATACGCAGTATTTT. The encoded protein is CASSRLLAGAAASTDTQYF. The V and J genes are TRBV4-1 and TRBJ2-3; TRBD2 matches 11 bases. The CDR3 extends over 19 amino acids. CDR1 and CDR2 (germline): MGHRA, YSYEKL. The V segment lost 4 bases and the J segment 0 bases; nucleotides outside the gene matches: 12.

This clonotype was detected ten times or more. V is TRBV10-3 and J is TRBJ1-1, with unresolved D. This CDR3 is built from 15 residues. Deletions cut 3 bases from V and 1 base from J, with 12 bases between. The germline CDR1 and CDR2 sequences are ENHRY and SYGVKD. CDR3 DNA sequence: TGTGCCATCAGTGATTCCGGGAAGTCGAACACTGAAGCTTTCTTT. Amino acids: CAISDSGKSNTEAFF.

There are many counts of this clonotype. The chain has TRBV7-9 and TRBJ2-1; 7 nucleotides align to TRBD2. With V trimmed by 7 bases and J by 5 bases, 11 bases remained unmatched. The germline CDR1 and CDR2 sequences are SEHNR and FQNEAQ (reference sequence). This CDR3 has 15 amino acids. CDR3 amino acids: CASIPPAGAHNEQFF. CDR3 DNA sequence: TGTGCCAGCATCCCCCCTGCGGGAGCACACAATGAGCAGTTCTTC.

As for this clonotype: This likely traces to a read error, being one base from a far larger clone. The genes are TRBV6-2 or TRBV6-3 and TRBJ2-5; 12 bases agree with TRBD2. The CDR3 length is 17 residues. Germline values: CDR1 MNHEY, CDR2 SVGEGT. V dropped 7 bases and J dropped 0; count of bases not matched to a gene: 9. CDR3 residues: CASTKTGTSGHQETQYF. The CDR3 DNA reads TGTGCCAGCACCAAGACCGGGACTAGCGGGCACCAAGAGACCCAGTACTTC.

The chain employs TRBV20-1 and TRBJ1-1; unclear D gene. The CDR3 totals 15 residues. Trimming stripped 4 bases from V and 1 base from J, with 16 bases between. Germline V gene sequence: CDR1 DFQATT, CDR2 SNEGSKA (reference sequence). Here the CDR3 reads CSAIKVGGGNTEAFF. CDR3 sequence (DNA): TGCAGTGCTATTAAGGTGGGAGGAGGGAACACTGAAGCTTTCTTT.

This clonotype was counted between two and nine times. The CDR3 region has the DNA TGTGCCAGCAGTGTAGGACAGGGGCTAGTGTACGAGCAGTACTTC. This translates into CASSVGQGLVYEQYF. The gene calls are TRBV6-1 and TRBJ2-7, with 9 bases identical to TRBD1. Germline V gene data show CDR1 as MNHNS and CDR2 as SASEGT. CDR3 length: 15 amino acids. The V segment lost 4 bases and the J segment 4 bases; nucleotides outside the gene matches: 8.

This chain joins TRBV28 and TRBJ2-7; TRBD1 agrees at 8 bases. CDR3 length equals 15 residues. Germline CDR1 MDHEN, CDR2 SYDVKM. The trim removed 4 bases at V and 0 bases at J, leaving 5 bases unmatched. CDR3 nucleotides: TGTGCCAGCAGTTCTGGGACAGGAGGCTCCTACGAGCAGTACTTC. Encoded protein: CASSSGTGGSYEQYF.

As to this clonotype: A read error is likely here: a far larger clone is one base away. J is TRBJ2-5 and V is TRBV6-2 or TRBV6-3; the match to TRBD2 covers 8 bases. The J call is doubtful: the DNA matches TRBJ2-1 better. This CDR3 is 16 amino acids long. Germline lookup yields CDR1 MNHEY and CDR2 SVGEGT. The CDR3 coding sequence is TGTGCCAGCAGTTACTCTTTATCGGGAGGGCTCGATGAGCAGTTCTTC. It encodes CASSYSLSGGLDEQFF.

The chain couples TRBV5-1 to TRBJ1-2; D uncertain. Germline V CDR1 and CDR2: SGHRS, YFSETQ. The CDR3 length is 13 residues. Trimming left V 1 base short and J 8 bases short, with 12 bases between. The CDR3 bases are TGCGCCAGCAGCTTGAGGAGTCTCTCGGGCTACACCTTC. The encoded protein is CASSLRSLSGYTF.

Ten or more counts support this clonotype. A read error may be the cause here, since a much bigger clone is one base away. The rearrangement uses TRBV5-1 and TRBJ1-1; no clear D gene. This CDR3 has 13 amino acids. Germline V lookup: CDR1 SGHRS, CDR2 YFSETQ. V was shortened by 0 bases and J by 4 bases, with 7 bases between the two germline ends. Here the CDR3 DNA reads TGCGCCAGCAGCTTGGCACTGGGCACTGAAGCTTTCTTT. This codes for CASSLALGTEAFF.

In this sample, this clonotype turned up many times. The chain has TRBV15 and TRBJ2-1; TRBD1 aligns across 9 bases. Trimming at V came to 3 bases and at J to 2 bases, leaving 5 bases not matched to a gene. Germline CDR1 is LNHNV and CDR2 is YYDKDF (reference sequence). This CDR3 region has 16 residues. The CDR3 DNA follows: TGTGCCACCAGCAGCGACACAGGGGGCGCCTACAATGAGCAGTTCTTC. This encodes CATSSDTGGAYNEQFF.

This clonotype was recorded many times. The chain combines TRBV2 with TRBJ1-1, with D possibly matching TRBD1 (5 bases). Germline CDR1 is SNHLY and CDR2 is FYNNEI. V shed 6 bases and J shed 3 bases, with 11 bases lying between them. The CDR3 extends over 13 amino acids. In DNA, the CDR3 is TGTGCCAGCAGCCCGGGACTGGACACTGAAGCTTTCTTT. Amino acid sequence: CASSPGLDTEAFF.

In the case of this clonotype: A much larger clone sits a single nucleotide away, making a read error possible. The chain combines TRBV11-2 with TRBJ2-1; the match to TRBD1 covers 8 bases. Per the germline V gene, CDR1 is SGHAT and CDR2 is FQNNGV. The CDR3 runs 15 residues. This CDR3 reads CAISRAAGGADEQFF. CDR3 nucleotide sequence: TGTGCCATCAGCCGTGCGGCAGGGGGCGCGGATGAGCAGTTCTTC.

The table lists this clonotype with many counts. Given a much more abundant clone one base away, this may be a read error. The conserved phenylalanine or tryptophan normally closing the CDR3 is absent here, so this likely arose from a read error. The chain carries TRBV20-1 and TRBJ2-2; 9 bases are a match to TRBD2. The V gene's germline CDR1 is DFQATT and CDR2 SNEGSKA (reference sequence). Trimming cost V 6 bases and J 6 bases; bases outside gene matches: 14. The CDR3 extends over 16 amino acids. The CDR3 sequence is CSAPIVSGSRAGELFS. DNA for the CDR3: TGCAGTGCCCCCATCGTTAGCGGGAGTCGTGCCGGGGAGCTGTTTTCT.

In this sample, this clonotype turned up many times. This chain uses TRBV7-2 with TRBJ2-5; D gene unclear. This CDR3 has 15 amino acids. V was cut by 5 bases and J by 0 bases, with 13 bases left in between. Germline lookup yields CDR1 SGHTA and CDR2 FQGNSA. The CDR3 bases are TGTGCCAGCAGCGAGGCGTGGGGTTACCAAGAGACCCAGTACTTC. It is translated as CASSEAWGYQETQYF.

The table lists this clonotype with many counts. The rearrangement uses TRBV24-1 and TRBJ2-2; 10 bases match TRBD2. The V gene end was trimmed by 3 bases and the J gene end by 5 bases; junction bases not matched to a gene: 5. The CDR3 sequence is 16 residues long. The germline gives CDR1 KGHDR, CDR2 SFDVKD. CDR3 protein: CATSDPSGSGTGELFF. DNA of the CDR3: TGTGCCACCAGTGATCCTAGCGGGAGCGGTACCGGGGAGCTGTTTTTT.

This clonotype was recorded at least ten times. This chain joins TRBV19 and TRBJ2-5, with 8 bases identical to TRBD1. CDR3 length equals 15 residues. V trimming: 4 bases; J trimming: 2 bases; junction bases outside the gene matches: 6. Looked up from germline, CDR1 is LNHDA and CDR2 is SQIVND (reference sequence). DNA for the CDR3: TGTGCCAGTAGTAGGACAGGGACCTTACAAGAGACCCAGTACTTC. Translation: CASSRTGTLQETQYF.

This clonotype was seen at least ten times. The chain carries TRBV30 and TRBJ2-3; D uncertain. Germline-derived CDR1 and CDR2 are GTSNPN and SVGIG (reference sequence). This CDR3 has 15 residues. V gave up 0 bases and J gave up 3 bases, with 13 bases separating them. CDR3 DNA: TGTGCCTGGAGTGTACAAGGGTTGGGGACAGATACGCAGTATTTT. It encodes CAWSVQGLGTDTQYF.

This chain joins TRBV6-2 or TRBV6-3 and TRBJ2-7; the D gene is possibly TRBD1 (6 bases). The CDR3 contains 15 residues. V lost 6 bases and J lost 0, with 15 bases in between. CDR1 and CDR2 (germline): MNHEY, SVGEGT. CDR3: CASSRGRGISYEQYF. In nucleotides, the CDR3 is TGTGCCAGCAGCCGCGGCAGGGGAATCTCCTACGAGCAGTACTTC.

At least ten counts were recorded for this clonotype. The CDR3 DNA reads as TGTGCCAGCAGCGAAGTGGGACGGCTAGGTAATGAGCAGTTCTTC. Residues: CASSEVGRLGNEQFF. This rearrangement joins TRBV7-2 to TRBJ2-1; perhaps D is TRBD1 or TRBD2 (5 bases each). V lost 5 bases, J lost 7 bases, and 18 bases lay in between. Germline V gene sequence: CDR1 SGHTA, CDR2 FQGNSA. CDR3 length: 15 amino acids.

This clonotype was counted at least ten times. The chain joins TRBV20-1 to TRBJ2-7; 11 nucleotides match TRBD2. CDR1 DFQATT and CDR2 SNEGSKA come from the germline V gene (reference sequence). V lost 2 bases and J lost 4; bases outside the gene matches: 7. The CDR3 has 15 amino acids. CDR3 region: CSARKTSGSWYEQYF. CDR3 sequence (DNA): TGCAGTGCTAGAAAAACTAGCGGGAGTTGGTACGAGCAGTACTTC.

This clonotype appeared many times. The chain uses TRBV11-2 and TRBJ2-5; 11 bases line up with TRBD2. The CDR3 covers 16 residues. The V gene's germline CDR1 is SGHAT and CDR2 FQNNGV. V was clipped by 4 bases and J by 3 bases; unmatched bases: 7. The DNA for the CDR3 is TGTGCCAGCAGCTGGACCGTACTAGCGGGAGAAGAGACCCAGTACTTC. Translated, it gives CASSWTVLAGEETQYF.

This chain connects TRBV6-4 to TRBJ2-3; the D is unclear. TRBJ1-5 matches the DNA end more closely, so the J call is doubtful. This CDR3 is built from 14 residues. Germline-derived CDR1 and CDR2 are MRHNA and SNTAGT. The CDR3 DNA reads as TGTGCCAGCAGTGACTCTGTGGTTACAGATACGCAGCATTTT. Its protein is CASSDSVVTDTQHF.